A single T cell receptor beta chain is shown here with its context. The sample originates from a study of T cell responses to AZD1222 COVID-19 vaccine. Across the whole study: Second-dose schedules of about 4 or about 12 weeks were combined.

Assay: immunoSEQ multiplex PCR; the TCRdb copy retains only in-frame clones and omits some. The top ten clones hold less than 2% of a sample with 140,000 or so clones, 92% of them seen once. The CDR3 runs to 14 residues. V lost 7 bases and J 8 bases, leaving 20 bases between the germline ends. Germline assignment: CDR1 SNHLY and CDR2 FYNNEI. The receptor comes from an adult in good health. The starting material was peripheral blood, obtained on day 0 of AZD1222 vaccination. This chain connects TRBV2 to TRBJ1-2; tentatively, D is TRBD1 (6 bases). CDR3 sequence reads: CASTQSRGAGGYTF. The CDR3 nucleotides read TGTGCCAGCACCCAGTCACGGGGGGCGGGAGGCTACACCTTC.